A selection of T cell receptor beta chains follows, all from one sample in a study of T-cell reconstitution after alpha-beta-depleted transplantation in children. TCRdb re-analysed the PCR reads in MiXCR, keeping a single row per CDR3 protein. The sample lists about 980,000 distinct CDR3 sequences, 25% to 35% occurring once. Sequencing was performed on PBMCs, mostly from graft donor cells, taken 360 days after TCRalphabeta/CD19-depleted stem cell transplant. The origin of the receptors is a boy younger than two who had a stem cell transplant for SCID, so the T cells may come from the graft donor. CDR3s include the opening cysteine and the closing phenylalanine or tryptophan. D genes are given only for firm matches. Rows give clone size only sometimes, using once, few, many, or a class for an expanded clone.

TRBV3-1	-	15	TRBJ1-1	few	TGTGCCAGCAGCCGGGACCGACCGGGAGGGACTGAAGCTTTCTTT	CASSRDRPGGTEAFF
TRBV20-1	-	14	TRBJ2-7	few	TGCAGTGCTAGGTTTGCGCCGCCTTCCTACGAGCAGTACTTC	CSARFAPPSYEQYF
TRBV24-1	TRBD1	13	TRBJ1-2	few	TGTGCCACCAGCCGGGACAGGGTAGATGGCTACACCTTC	CATSRDRVDGYTF
TRBV18	-	16	TRBJ1-1	once	TGTGCCAGCTCACCAGAGCGGGGGAGAGCGAACACTGAAGCTTTCTTT	CASSPERGRANTEAFF
TRBV5-1	TRBD2	17	TRBJ2-5	-	TGCGCCAGCAGCTTGTGGGCTAGCGGGGGAGTAAAAGAGACCCAGTACTTC	CASSLWASGGVKETQYF
TRBV29-1	-	14	TRBJ2-2	few	TGCAGCGCCCAGGGGTTAAGAAACACCGGGGAGCTGTTTTTT	CSAQGLRNTGELFF
TRBV7-8	-	18	TRBJ2-2	few	TGTGCCAGCAGCCCCAGGGGAGGTAGTAAATCAGCGGCCGGGGAGCTGTTTTTT	CASSPRGGSKSAAGELFF
TRBV20-1	-	12	TRBJ1-3	-	TGCAGTGCTAGTGGGCAGGGCACGACCATATATTTT	CSASGQGTTIYF
TRBV13	TRBD1	13	TRBJ2-3	-	TGTGCCAGCAGCCCACAGGGACAGGGGACGCAGTATTTT	CASSPQGQGTQYF
TRBV20-1	-	13	TRBJ2-1	-	TGCAGTGCTCCCGACCACTGGGGCAGTGAGCAGTTCTTC	CSAPDHWGSEQFF
TRBV7-2	-	15	TRBJ2-3	few	TGTGCCAGCAGCTCCGTCTCGGGGAGAGGGGATACGCAGTATTTT	CASSSVSGRGDTQYF
TRBV10-3	TRBD1	14	TRBJ2-7	-	TGTGCCATCAGTGACCTCGAAGGGGGCCACGAGCAGTACTTC	CAISDLEGGHEQYF
TRBV12-5	TRBD1	14	TRBJ1-1	few	TGTGCTAGTGGGGAACAGGGGAAGAACACTGAAGCTTTCTTT	CASGEQGKNTEAFF
TRBV7-9	-	17	TRBJ2-7	-	TGTGCCAGCAGCCCGAGCCTACAGGGAGTCCTCCCCTACGAGCAGTACTTC	CASSPSLQGVLPYEQYF
TRBV6-2/TRBV6-3	TRBD2	16	TRBJ2-7	-	TGTGCCAGCAGTTCCTCCGGACTAGCAGCCCTCTACGAGCAGTACTTC	CASSSSGLAALYEQYF
TRBV20-1	-	12	TRBJ2-3	-	TGCAGTGCTAGAAAAAGCACAGATACGCAGTATTTT	CSARKSTDTQYF
TRBV5-6	-	15	TRBJ1-2	few	TGTGCCAGCAGCTTAGGAGGGGAACGATACTATGGCTACACCTTC	CASSLGGERYYGYTF
TRBV20-1	-	16	TRBJ2-5	-	TGCAGTGCTAGTCGCTTTCCGGGACGGACTGGGGAGACCCAGTACTTC	CSASRFPGRTGETQYF
TRBV9	-	13	TRBJ1-1	few	TGTGCCAGCAGCGGAAAATACCGGACTGAAGCTTTCTTT	CASSGKYRTEAFF
TRBV29-1	TRBD2	14	TRBJ2-3	once	TGCAGCGTTGATTACGGGGGGGAGACAGATACGCAGTATTTT	CSVDYGGETDTQYF
TRBV10-3	-	16	TRBJ1-6	few	TGTGCCATCAGTGATTTCTCGGACAGCCCTAATTCACCCCTCCACTTT	CAISDFSDSPNSPLHF
TRBV19	-	14	TRBJ2-1	-	TGTGCCAGTAGTTTCGGGACACTTTACGAGGAGCAGTTCTTC	CASSFGTLYEEQFF
TRBV20-1	-	13	TRBJ1-5	-	TGCAGTGCTAGAGATCAATCCGACCAGCCCCAGCATTTT	CSARDQSDQPQHF
TRBV28	-	15	TRBJ2-2	few	TGTGCCAGCAGTTCCCAGGGCTTGGTTACCGGGGAGCTGTTTTTT	CASSSQGLVTGELFF
TRBV7-3	-	13	TRBJ1-1	-	TGTGCCAGCAGCGAGTACCTCAACACTGAAGCTTTCTTT	CASSEYLNTEAFF
TRBV13	-	14	TRBJ2-5	-	TGTGCCAGCAGCTTCCAAAGGGCCCAAAAGACCCAGTACTTC	CASSFQRAQKTQYF
TRBV7-9	-	15	TRBJ1-1	-	TGTGCCAGCAGCCCCAACCGGGTCACGACACCTGAAGCTTTCTTT	CASSPNRVTTPEAFF
TRBV7-2	-	14	TRBJ1-1	-	TGTGCCAGCAGCTCCATGGGAACGAACACTGAAGCTTTCTTT	CASSSMGTNTEAFF
TRBV13	-	11	TRBJ2-5	few	TGTGCCAGCGCAACAGCAGAGACCCAGTACTTC	CASATAETQYF
TRBV10-3	TRBD1	14	TRBJ2-2	few	TGTGCCATCAGCCGACAGGGGGATACCGGGGAGCTGTTTTTT	CAISRQGDTGELFF
TRBV27	TRBD2	13	TRBJ2-1	-	TGTGCCAGCAGTAGACTAGCGGGGTATGAGCAGTTCTTC	CASSRLAGYEQFF
TRBV29-1	-	15	TRBJ2-1	few	TGCAGCGTTAATGGGAGGCCCCGAAACGACAATGAGCAGTTCTTC	CSVNGRPRNDNEQFF
TRBV29-1	-	12	TRBJ1-3	-	TGCAGCGCTGTAGGGTCTGGAAACACCATATATTTT	CSAVGSGNTIYF
TRBV7-2	-	16	TRBJ2-1	few	TGTGCCAGCAGTCGATCCGGGGGGCCACCATACAATGAGCAGTTCTTC	CASSRSGGPPYNEQFF
TRBV2	TRBD1	14	TRBJ2-7	-	TGTGCCAGCAGGATGCGGACAGGGGTAAACGAGCAGTACTTC	CASRMRTGVNEQYF
TRBV7-6	-	15	TRBJ1-6	-	TGTGCCAGCAGCTTAGCTGGCATCTATAATTCACCCCTCCACTTT	CASSLAGIYNSPLHF
TRBV7-2	-	13	TRBJ2-1	-	TGTGCCAGCAGCCTATCACGGGGGAGAGAGCAGTTCTTC	CASSLSRGREQFF
TRBV18	TRBD1	15	TRBJ2-3	-	TGTGCCAGCTCACCACCGGACAGGGGGCCAGATACGCAGTATTTT	CASSPPDRGPDTQYF
TRBV3-1	TRBD1	15	TRBJ2-5	-	TGTGCCAGCAGCGGGGACAGCATAATCCAAGAGACCCAGTACTTC	CASSGDSIIQETQYF
TRBV20-1	-	13	TRBJ2-1	few	TGCAGTGCTTCCCACTTAGACTACAATGAGCAGTTCTTC	CSASHLDYNEQFF
TRBV2	TRBD1	16	TRBJ2-1	many	TGTGCCAGCAGTGAAGCGGGTAGGACAGGGTACAATGAGCAGTTCTTC	CASSEAGRTGYNEQFF
TRBV5-6	-	13	TRBJ1-1	-	TGTGCCAGCAGCTTGGCCGGGAAGGCTGAAGCTTTCTTT	CASSLAGKAEAFF
TRBV11-2	-	15	TRBJ2-3	few	TGTGCCAGCAGCCGCATCGCTAGGGGCACAGATACGCAGTATTTT	CASSRIARGTDTQYF
TRBV11-2	-	20	TRBJ1-1	-	TGTGCCAGCAGACTTCTAGGGCCCTATATCGGGAGACCAGAGAACACTGAAGCTTTCTTT	CASRLLGPYIGRPENTEAFF
TRBV5-1	-	11	TRBJ2-1	-	TGCGCCAGCAGCTTTTTCAGCCGTTTGTTCTTC	CASSFFSRLFF
TRBV28	-	13	TRBJ2-7	few	TGTGCCAGCAGCATGGGACTTCGGTACGAGCAGTACTTC	CASSMGLRYEQYF
TRBV7-9	TRBD1	15	TRBJ2-3	-	TGTGCCAGCAGCCCAACGGCAGGGGGCGCGGATACGCAGTATTTT	CASSPTAGGADTQYF
TRBV10-3	-	15	TRBJ1-1	-	TGTGCCATCAGCTCACAGGGAACCCTTAACACTGAAGCTTTCTTT	CAISSQGTLNTEAFF
TRBV5-1	TRBD1	16	TRBJ2-5	-	TGCGCCAGCAGCTTGAGCGGACAGGGTCCCCAAGAGACCCAGTACTTC	CASSLSGQGPQETQYF
TRBV4-1	-	16	TRBJ2-1	-	TGCGCCAGCAGCCCAATCTCCCCGGCGTTGAGCAATGAGCAGTTCTTC	CASSPISPALSNEQFF
TRBV4-2	TRBD2	19	TRBJ2-5	-	TGTGCCAGCAGCCAAGATCCCAGACTAGCGGGGGGCCTCCAAGAGACCCAGTACTTC	CASSQDPRLAGGLQETQYF
TRBV4-3	-	15	TRBJ2-7	-	TGCGCCAGCAGCCAAGATGCAGGGTGGTTCTACGAGCAGTACTTC	CASSQDAGWFYEQYF
TRBV7-7	-	14	TRBJ2-2	-	TGTGCCAGCAGCCCCGGCCTTCTCACCGGGGAGCTGTTTTTT	CASSPGLLTGELFF
TRBV15	-	12	TRBJ2-7	few	TGTGCCACCAGCAGAGTTAGTTACGAGCAGTACTTC	CATSRVSYEQYF
TRBV5-6	-	16	TRBJ2-1	few	TGTGCCAGCAGTCGTCGACCCTTGGGGTCCTACAATGAGCAGTTCTTC	CASSRRPLGSYNEQFF